This T cell receptor beta chain came from a study of control samples from healthy donors and cancer patients. Germline V lookup: CDR1 MNHNY, CDR2 SVGAGI (reference sequence). This CDR3 has 13 amino acids. Trimming took off 0 bases at V and 4 bases at J, with 6 bases between the two ends. Here immunoSEQ multiplex PCR was the method, and the copy in TCRdb shows in-frame clones only, minus some. The top ten clones hold about 2.7% of a sample with 120,000 or so clones, around 87% of them seen once. The V and J genes are TRBV6-6 and TRBJ1-2; no firm D call. Source material: blood. This TCR was recovered from a man aged 55 to 70 in good health. Here the CDR3 DNA reads TGTGCCAGCAGTTACTCCCAACCCTATGGCTACACCTTC. This gives the protein CASSYSQPYGYTF.